A single sample gave rise to the 21 T cell receptor beta chains below, sequenced in a study of shared clonotypes between healthy human individuals. Using immunoSEQ multiplex PCR, the repertoire was profiled, and TCRdb retains in-frame clones only, with some absent. The sample includes hundreds of thousands of clones, about 98% seen only once; the top ten take 0.3% to 0.35%. Positive CCR7 selection of CD45RO-negative cells yielded the naive CD8 cells, and terminally differentiated effector memory CD45RA+ cells were excluded. Sequenced material: naive CD8+ T cells sorted from blood. Receptor source: a man younger than 45 in good health.

This chain connects TRBV28 to TRBJ2-2, with 9 nucleotides matching TRBD2. The trim removed 4 bases at V and 9 bases at J, leaving 15 bases unmatched. Germline V gives CDR1 MDHEN, CDR2 SYDVKM. The CDR3 sequence is 17 residues long. CDR3 sequence (DNA): TGTGCCAGCAGTTCGCCCCCCCGGCGGGGGGGGACCTGGGAGCTGTTTTTT. Its translation: CASSSPPRRGGTWELFF. The variable domain in full, with the rest retrieved from reference TRBV28 and TRBJ2-2, is DVKVTQSSRYLVKRTGEKVFLECVQDMDHENMFWYRQDPGLGLRLIYFSYDVKMKEKGDIPEGYSVSREKKERFSLILESASTNQTSMYLCASSSPPRRGGTWELFFGEGSRLTVL.

This clone was recorded once. The V gene is TRBV7-6, the J gene TRBJ2-1; 10 nucleotides align to TRBD1. The V gene's germline CDR1 is SGHVS and CDR2 FNYEAQ. Unmatched junction bases numbered 3, after V lost 2 bases and J lost 2 bases. The CDR3 runs to 16 residues. The CDR3 sequence: CASSLRGTGAYNEQFF. The CDR3 nucleotides are TGTGCCAGCAGCTTAAGAGGGACAGGGGCCTACAATGAGCAGTTCTTC.

CDR3 in amino acids: CASSPRTSGSVADTQYF. CDR3 bases: TGTGCCAGCAGCCCGAGGACTAGCGGGAGCGTCGCAGATACGCAGTATTTT. The chain couples TRBV7-9 to TRBJ2-3; TRBD2 matches at 13 bases. CDR3 length: 17 residues. In germline, CDR1 is SEHNR, CDR2 FQNEAQ (reference sequence). Unmatched junction bases numbered 9, after V lost 5 bases and J lost 4 bases.

In regard to this clone: The identical CDR3 is also encoded by other nucleotide sequences in the sample. This chain uses TRBV5-1 with TRBJ1-1, with D hard to call. This CDR3 is built from 14 residues. Between the trimmed V and J ends, which lost 0 bases and 1 base, there was a span of 7 bases. Germline V gene data show CDR1 as SGHRS and CDR2 as YFSETQ. CDR3 residues: CASSLAVGNTEAFF. The DNA for the CDR3 is TGCGCCAGCAGCTTGGCCGTAGGGAACACTGAAGCTTTCTTT.

This chain joins TRBV18 and TRBJ1-2; TRBD1 matches 7 bases. CDR1 is KGHSH and CDR2 is LQKENI in the germline V gene. Losses at the gene ends were 5 bases for V and 8 bases for J; bases not matched to a gene: 14. The CDR3 extends over 15 amino acids. The CDR3 loop reads CASSTLPGQITGYTF. In nucleotides, the CDR3 is TGTGCCAGCTCAACTTTACCGGGACAGATTACGGGCTACACCTTC.

This chain links TRBV4-1 with TRBJ2-7; D is unclear. Germline CDR1 MGHRA, CDR2 YSYEKL. The V and J ends lost 6 bases and 4 bases respectively, with 13 bases between them. CDR3 length: 13 residues. The CDR3 nucleotides read TGCGCCAGCAGTGTGGGCCGTCAATACGAGCAGTACTTC. It yields the protein CASSVGRQYEQYF.

V and J are TRBV29-1 and TRBJ1-1; TRBD1 is a possible D gene (5 bases). The V and J ends lost 3 bases and 7 bases respectively, with 9 bases between them. CDR1 and CDR2 from the germline V gene are SQVTM and ANQGSEA. This CDR3 comprises 11 residues. This CDR3 reads CSVEGRSEAFF. In DNA form, the CDR3 reads TGCAGCGTTGAGGGGCGGAGTGAAGCTTTCTTT.

This chain connects TRBV18 to TRBJ1-2; 7 positions agree with TRBD1. The germline gives CDR1 KGHSH, CDR2 LQKENI. With 6 bases clipped from V and 2 bases from J, the junction kept 6 bases outside the gene matches. The CDR3 is 14 amino acids. The CDR3 nucleotides read TGTGCCAGCTCGCCGGGACAGCAAAACTATGGCTACACCTTC. It yields the protein CASSPGQQNYGYTF.

The chain carries TRBV7-9 and TRBJ2-3; the match to TRBD1 covers 9 bases. Trimming at V came to 3 bases and at J to 6 bases, leaving 16 bases not matched to a gene. CDR1 SEHNR and CDR2 FQNEAQ come from the germline V gene (reference sequence). The CDR3 runs to 18 residues. CDR3 in amino acids: CASSFVKMGQGNRDTQYF. The CDR3 DNA reads TGTGCCAGCAGCTTTGTTAAGATGGGACAGGGAAATCGCGATACGCAGTATTTT.

The genes are TRBV29-1 and TRBJ1-2, with TRBD1 matching over 7 bases. CDR1 is SQVTM, CDR2 ANQGSEA, per germline. V shed 3 bases and J 7 bases; nucleotides not matched to a gene: 17. The CDR3 has 16 amino acids. CDR3 sequence reads: CSVDRFREGGSSGYTF. The CDR3 coding sequence is TGCAGCGTTGACCGGTTTCGTGAAGGGGGCTCTAGTGGCTACACCTTC.

The DNA for the CDR3 is TGTGCCACCAGCAAGACTAGTTTGGAGACCCAGTACTTC. It encodes CATSKTSLETQYF. The chain has TRBV15 and TRBJ2-5; D perhaps matches TRBD2 (6 bases). Germline lookup yields CDR1 LNHNV and CDR2 YYDKDF (reference sequence). This CDR3 is built from 13 residues. The ends were cut back, 4 bases at V and 5 bases at J, with 11 bases in the middle.

V usage is TRBV29-1 and J usage is TRBJ2-7; 9 bases line up with TRBD1. From germline, CDR1 is SQVTM and CDR2 ANQGSEA. With 6 bases clipped from V and 2 bases from J, the junction kept 2 bases outside the gene matches. CDR3 length: 12 amino acids. The DNA for the CDR3 is TGCAGCGTAAGGACAGGGGCCTACGAGCAGTACTTC. Encoded protein: CSVRTGAYEQYF.

This chain links TRBV6-6 with TRBJ2-7, with 8 bases identical to TRBD2. There are 13 residues in the CDR3. With 5 bases clipped from V and 0 bases from J, the junction kept 0 bases outside the gene matches. Looked up from germline, CDR1 is MNHNY and CDR2 is SVGAGI (reference sequence). The CDR3 DNA is TGTGCCAGCAGTGGGACTAGCTCCTACGAGCAGTACTTC. Translation: CASSGTSSYEQYF.

The V gene is TRBV25-1, the J gene TRBJ2-7; tentative D call: TRBD2 (5 bases). Trimming removed 4 bases from V and 6 bases from J, with 10 bases in between. Per germline, CDR1 MGHDK and CDR2 SYGVNS. This CDR3 is built from 12 residues. The DNA of the CDR3 is TGTGCCAGCAGTGGAGCTAGCCTCGAGCAGTACTTC. Protein sequence: CASSGASLEQYF.

This chain joins TRBV7-9 and TRBJ2-5, with no clear D. CDR1 and CDR2 (germline): SEHNR, FQNEAQ (reference sequence). V was clipped by 1 base and J by 0 bases, with 9 bases between them. The CDR3 totals 15 residues. The CDR3 loop reads CASSLGPTHQETQYF. The DNA of the CDR3 is TGTGCCAGCAGCTTAGGGCCCACCCACCAAGAGACCCAGTACTTC.

The chain recombines TRBV9 with TRBJ2-2; weak D call: TRBD2 (5 bases). Germline CDR1 and CDR2: SGDLS and YYNGEE. Trimming shortened V by 9 bases and J by 5 bases, and 8 bases separated the two germline ends. The CDR3 has 11 residues. The CDR3, as DNA: TGTGCCACTGGGGAGACCGGGGAGCTGTTTTTT. This translates into CATGETGELFF.

V is TRBV7-6 and J is TRBJ2-5; D is uncertain. CDR1 and CDR2 from the germline V gene are SGHVS and FNYEAQ. Between the trimmed V and J ends, which lost 1 base and 2 bases, there was a span of 11 bases. There are 15 residues in the CDR3. The CDR3 DNA sequence: TGTGCCAGCAGCTTAGGGGGTTTGGCTCAAGAGACCCAGTACTTC. Translated, it gives CASSLGGLAQETQYF.

The count of this clone is one. The rearrangement links TRBV14 to TRBJ1-3, with a weak D call TRBD1 (6 bases). Trimming cost V 4 bases and J 3 bases, with 16 bases left between them. The CDR3 covers 16 residues. Germline CDR1 and CDR2: SGHDN and FVKESK. The CDR3 bases are TGTGCCAGCAGCCTGCGGGGGCCCCGGGGTGGAAACACCATATATTTT. The encoded protein is CASSLRGPRGGNTIYF. Supplemented by reference TRBV14 and TRBJ1-3, the full variable domain reads EAGVTQFPSHSVIEKGQTVTLRCDPISGHDNLYWYRRVMGKEIKFLLHFVKESKQDESGMPNNRFLAERTGGTYSTLKVQPAELEDSGVYFCASSLRGPRGGNTIYFGEGSWLTVV.

The gene calls are TRBV11-3 and TRBJ1-1; TRBD1 aligns across 8 bases. J was trimmed by 4 bases and V by 2 bases; bases with no gene match: 6. Germline V lookup: CDR1 SGHNT, CDR2 YENEEA. CDR3 length: 15 residues. CDR3 sequence: CASSLSETGATEAFF. The CDR3 DNA reads as TGTGCCAGCAGCTTAAGTGAGACAGGGGCCACTGAAGCTTTCTTT.

V and J are TRBV6-1 and TRBJ2-5; D gene ambiguous. The length of the CDR3 is 15 residues. CDR1 MNHNS and CDR2 SASEGT come from the germline V gene. The V gene lost 3 bases and the J gene lost 9 bases, with 20 bases spanning the gap. CDR3 amino acids: CASSDWTGVFMAQYF. As DNA, the CDR3 is TGTGCCAGCAGTGACTGGACCGGTGTTTTCATGGCCCAGTACTTC.

This rearrangement joins TRBV28 to TRBJ2-1, with a tentative D call TRBD2 (5 bases). V gave up 3 bases and J gave up 8 bases, with 17 bases separating them. The CDR3 length is 15 residues. Germline V gene data show CDR1 as MDHEN and CDR2 as SYDVKM. Written as DNA, the CDR3 is TGTGCCAGCAGTTTGCGTAGCCTCGGGAAGGATGAGCAGTTCTTC. Amino acid sequence: CASSLRSLGKDEQFF.